The 10 T cell receptor beta chains reported below all come from one sample, sequenced in a study of shared clonotypes between healthy human individuals. Here immunoSEQ multiplex PCR was the method, and the copy in TCRdb shows in-frame clones only, minus some. Counted here are about 1 million clones, approximately 76% occurring once; the ten biggest clones make up about 1.5%. Input material: memory CD4+ T cells sorted from blood. The subset was: CD45RA-negative fraction. All receptors derive from a man aged 18-30 years in good health.

The chain links TRBV14 to TRBJ1-1; weak D call: TRBD1 (5 bases). The CDR3 covers 12 residues. Trimming pared 8 bases from V and 1 base from J, leaving 8 bases between. The V gene's germline CDR1 is SGHDN and CDR2 FVKESK. Here the CDR3 DNA reads TGTGCCAGCCGTGGGACGAACACTGAAGCTTTCTTT. It is translated as CASRGTNTEAFF.

Worth noting for this clone: A single base is all that separates this from a far larger clone, so a read error is likely. The sample contains more than one DNA sequence encoding this CDR3. This sequence joins TRBV7-6 and TRBJ2-6; D is unclear. V was shortened by 1 base and J by 0 bases, with 4 bases between the two germline ends. The CDR3 is made up of 15 amino acids. Germline V gene lookup returns CDR1 SGHVS and CDR2 FNYEAQ. This chain's CDR3 is CASSLGSSGANVLTF. In DNA, the CDR3 is TGTGCCAGCAGCTTAGGCAGCTCTGGGGCCAACGTCCTGACTTTC.

The gene calls are TRBV2 and TRBJ1-6; 7 nucleotides match TRBD1. From germline, CDR1 is SNHLY and CDR2 FYNNEI. With V trimmed by 6 bases and J by 7 bases, 9 bases remained unmatched. The CDR3 spans 15 residues. CDR3 DNA sequence: TGTGCCAGCAGAGAAAGGGACAGTTTGAATTCACCCCTCCACTTT. Translated, it gives CASRERDSLNSPLHF.

This clone was seen a single time. This chain joins TRBV10-1 and TRBJ2-3, with D uncertain. Trimming took 5 bases from V and 6 from J, leaving 12 bases between them. CDR1 is WNHNN and CDR2 is SYGVQD in the germline V gene (reference sequence). The CDR3 sequence is 13 residues long. CDR3 coding DNA: TGCGCCAGCAGTCAACAGTATTTGGATACGCAGTATTTT. It yields the protein CASSQQYLDTQYF.

The J gene is TRBJ2-6, the V gene TRBV11-3; D assignment may be TRBD1 or TRBD2 (6 bases each). The V end was cut by 5 bases, the J end by 3 bases, with 11 bases between. CDR3 length: 15 residues. Germline values: CDR1 SGHNT, CDR2 YENEEA. CDR3 in amino acids: CASSLGGGGANVLTF. CDR3 DNA sequence: TGTGCCAGCAGCCTCGGGGGCGGTGGGGCCAACGTCCTGACTTTC.

V is TRBV5-1 and J is TRBJ2-6; D is ambiguous. The length of the CDR3 is 16 residues. Germline V gene sequence: CDR1 SGHRS, CDR2 YFSETQ. V lost 5 bases to trimming and J lost 0 bases, with 12 bases between them. Here the CDR3 reads CASSAAVSSGANVLTF. In DNA form, the CDR3 reads TGCGCCAGCAGTGCAGCAGTAAGCTCTGGGGCCAACGTCCTGACTTTC.

This chain links TRBV19 with TRBJ1-2; 8 bases map to TRBD1. Germline assignment: CDR1 LNHDA and CDR2 SQIVND (reference sequence). The trim removed 3 bases at V and 4 bases at J, leaving 7 bases unmatched. The CDR3 is 15 residues long. CDR3 sequence: CASSMPGQGGYGYTF. CDR3 DNA: TGTGCCAGTAGTATGCCCGGACAGGGAGGCTATGGCTACACCTTC.

The chain carries TRBV27 and TRBJ2-3; TRBD2 matches 14 bases. After removal of 6 bases from V and 2 bases from J, the junction contained 7 bases not matched to a gene. CDR1 MNHEY and CDR2 SMNVEV come from the germline V gene (reference sequence). This CDR3 contains 17 residues. In nucleotides, the CDR3 is TGTGCCAGCAGCCCCCGACTAGCGGGAGGGTCCACAGATACGCAGTATTTT. This codes for CASSPRLAGGSTDTQYF.

This chain links TRBV5-6 with TRBJ1-1; D unresolved. CDR3 length: 18 residues. Germline V gene sequence: CDR1 SGHDT, CDR2 YYEEEE. V was trimmed by 4 bases and J by 1 base, leaving 23 bases between them. The CDR3 coding sequence is TGTGCCAGCAGCCCCGGAGGGCGCGTTCCCCTCTCGAACACTGAAGCTTTCTTT. Translating gives CASSPGGRVPLSNTEAFF.

V usage is TRBV15 and J usage is TRBJ1-1, with D perhaps TRBD1 (5 bases). V lost 0 bases and J 1 base, leaving 9 bases between the germline ends. CDR3 size: 15 residues. Germline CDR1 is LNHNV and CDR2 is YYDKDF (reference sequence). CDR3 residues: CATSREIGENTEAFF. CDR3 coding DNA: TGTGCCACCAGCAGAGAGATAGGGGAGAACACTGAAGCTTTCTTT.